The clone carrying this TCR beta chain was seen just once. The data belong to a study of blood T cell repertoires in COVID-19. Overall study context: Samples taken during acute and convalescent COVID-19 were collected in the United States, Italy and Spain. PBMCs, B-cell-depleted T cells, or T cells provided the cDNA or gDNA that made up the material.

Authors' analysis steps: Amplified reference gene primers provided the basis for estimating nucleated cell counts. Assay: immunoSEQ multiplex PCR; the TCRdb copy retains only in-frame clones and omits some. That table gives V, J and clone size, and the DNA gave D and trimming. This sample has about 99,000 clones; around nine tenths occur once, and the top ten carry 4.5% to 6%. The origin of this receptor is a human donor in a cohort sampled during active COVID-19. Sample: peripheral blood.

CDR3 residues: CASRTGAGYGYTF. In DNA form, the CDR3 reads TGTGCCAGCAGGACAGGGGCGGGCTATGGCTACACCTTC. The genes are TRBV6-5 and TRBJ1-2, with 8 bases matching TRBD1. V gave up 6 bases and J gave up 4 bases; unmatched junction bases: 4. Looked up from germline, CDR1 is MNHEY and CDR2 is SVGAGI. The CDR3 loop spans 13 amino acids.